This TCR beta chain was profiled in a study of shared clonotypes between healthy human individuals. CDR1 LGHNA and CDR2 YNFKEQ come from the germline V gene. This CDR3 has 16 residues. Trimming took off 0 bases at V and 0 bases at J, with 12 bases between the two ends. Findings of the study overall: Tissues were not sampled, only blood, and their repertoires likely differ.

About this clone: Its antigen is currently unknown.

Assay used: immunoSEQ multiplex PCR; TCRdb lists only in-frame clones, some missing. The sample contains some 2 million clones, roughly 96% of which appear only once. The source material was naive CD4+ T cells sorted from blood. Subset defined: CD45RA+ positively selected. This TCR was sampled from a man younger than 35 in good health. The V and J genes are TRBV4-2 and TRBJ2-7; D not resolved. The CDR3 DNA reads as TGTGCCAGCAGCCAAGATAGAGAAACAAGCTCCTACGAGCAGTACTTC. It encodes CASSQDRETSSYEQYF.